Listed below are T cell receptor beta chains from one sample, sequenced in a study of Ad26.COV2.S vaccination and SARS-CoV-2 variants. Using immunoSEQ multiplex PCR, the repertoire was profiled, and TCRdb retains in-frame clones only, with some absent. The sample includes some 290,000 clones, 85% of them seen just once. The input for sequencing was peripheral blood, taken in a trial of Ad26.COV2.S vaccine versus placebo. These receptors all come from a person between 18 and 65 years old who received the Ad26.COV2.S COVID-19 vaccine or a placebo. Each CDR3 is given with its conserved first and last residue. The D gene is left open where the match is weak. Size is stated for part of the rows, as once, few or many counts, or as a class when the clone is expanded.

clone_size j_call v_call d_call cdr3_nt cdr3_aa
. TRBJ1-6 TRBV9 TRBD1 TGTGCCAGCAGCGTAGCTTCTGGACGGACAGGAAATAATTCACCCCTCCACTTT CASSVASGRTGNNSPLHF
. TRBJ1-1 TRBV5-4 . TGTGCCAGCAGCTTGGCAGGGAGGGGATACACTGAAGCTTTCTTT CASSLAGRGYTEAFF
. TRBJ2-3 TRBV19 . TGTGCCAGTAGTCCTTACCGCCCAAGACAGGCACGCACAGATACGCAGTATTTT CASSPYRPRQARTDTQYF
. TRBJ2-1 TRBV9 TRBD2 TGTGCCAGCAGCGTAGGGCTAGCGGGGGGGCCTAATGAGCAGTTCTTC CASSVGLAGGPNEQFF
. TRBJ1-3 TRBV7-9 . TGTGCCAGCAGCTCCCCCGATAACTTAAACACCATATATTTT CASSSPDNLNTIYF
. TRBJ1-2 TRBV9 . TGTGCCAGCACCGGAGTCTATGGCTACACCTTC CASTGVYGYTF
few TRBJ2-7 TRBV10-3 TRBD1 TGTGCCATCGGAAGGGACAGTATATACGAGCAGTACTTC CAIGRDSIYEQYF
few TRBJ2-2 TRBV28 . TGTGCCAGCATTAGGCAGCCCGGGGAGCTGTTTTTT CASIRQPGELFF
. TRBJ2-1 TRBV19 TRBD2 TGTGCCAGTAGTATCTCGGGGGGGCGCCAGCAGTTCTTC CASSISGGRQQFF
. TRBJ2-3 TRBV5-1 TRBD2 TGCGCCAGCAGCTCGGGACTAGCGGCGGCGCAGTATTTT CASSSGLAAAQYF
. TRBJ2-1 TRBV9 . TGTGCCAGCAGCGTAGACAGCGTTTACAATGAGCAGTTCTTC CASSVDSVYNEQFF